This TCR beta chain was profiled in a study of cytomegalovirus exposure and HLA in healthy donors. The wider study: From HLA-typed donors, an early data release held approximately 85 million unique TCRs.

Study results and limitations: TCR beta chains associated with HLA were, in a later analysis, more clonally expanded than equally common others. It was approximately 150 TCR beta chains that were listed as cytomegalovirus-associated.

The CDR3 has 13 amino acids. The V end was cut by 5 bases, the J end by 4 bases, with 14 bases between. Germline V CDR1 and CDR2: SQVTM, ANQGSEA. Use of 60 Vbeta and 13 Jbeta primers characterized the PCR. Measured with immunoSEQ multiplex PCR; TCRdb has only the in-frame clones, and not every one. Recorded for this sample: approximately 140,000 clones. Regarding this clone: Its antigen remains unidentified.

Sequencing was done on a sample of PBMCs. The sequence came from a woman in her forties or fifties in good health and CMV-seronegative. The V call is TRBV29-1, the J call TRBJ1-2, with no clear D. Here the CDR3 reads CSVYRDPTYGYTF. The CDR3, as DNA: TGCAGCGTTTACCGGGATCCCACCTATGGCTACACCTTC.